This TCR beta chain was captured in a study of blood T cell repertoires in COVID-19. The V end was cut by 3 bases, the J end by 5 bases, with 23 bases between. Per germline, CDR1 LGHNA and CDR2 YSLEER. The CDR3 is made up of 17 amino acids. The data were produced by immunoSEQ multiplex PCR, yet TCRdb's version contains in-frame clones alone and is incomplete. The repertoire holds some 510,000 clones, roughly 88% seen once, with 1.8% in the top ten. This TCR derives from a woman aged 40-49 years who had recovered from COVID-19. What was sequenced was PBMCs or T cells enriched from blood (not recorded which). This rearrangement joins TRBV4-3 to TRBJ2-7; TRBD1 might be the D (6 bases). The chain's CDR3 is CASSHLGGHKGSHEQYF. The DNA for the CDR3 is TGCGCCAGCAGCCACCTTGGGGGACATAAGGGGTCCCACGAGCAGTACTTC.